The present TCR beta chain was sequenced within a study of T cell changes during pregnancy in multiple sclerosis. The repertoire was sequenced with immunoSEQ multiplex PCR; TCRdb's copy has only in-frame clones and lacks some. The table records about 100,000 clones, over 80% of them present only once. Germline CDR1 is LNHDA and CDR2 is SQIVND (reference sequence). The CDR3 is 15 residues long. With 5 bases clipped from V and 5 bases from J, the junction kept 8 bases outside the gene matches. The gene calls are TRBV19 and TRBJ1-1; TRBD1 matches 10 bases. This receptor was obtained from a female donor with multiple sclerosis, enrolled in a pregnancy study. The sample here was peripheral blood, taken after pregnancy. Here the CDR3 DNA reads TGTGCCAGTAGTGGGGACAGGGGAGTAGGGACTGAAGCTTTCTTT. Protein sequence: CASSGDRGVGTEAFF. Drawing the rest from reference TRBV19 and TRBJ1-1, the complete variable domain is DGGITQSPKYLFRKEGQNVTLSCEQNLNHDAMYWYRQDPGQGLRLIYYSQIVNDFQKGDIAEGYSVSREKKESFPLTVTSAQKNPTAFYLCASSGDRGVGTEAFFGQGTRLTVV.